This TCR beta chain was observed in a study of T cell responses to AZD1222 COVID-19 vaccine. Study overall: Timing groups of about 4 and about 12 weeks for second doses were pooled. Overall study results and limits: Spike was spanned by vaccine-associated CD4 TCRs, with dominance at 160-218 and 743-854. Among spike-specific TCRs, nearly half reportedly target unmutated variant regions. Donor demographics were predominantly white British with a female majority; clonal diversity may be underestimated.

Note on this clone: Its antigen is unidentified.

Some clones are missing from TCRdb's copy, which holds only in-frame ones; the method was immunoSEQ multiplex PCR. Of 100,000 to 150,000 clones detected, about nine tenths appear once; the ten largest clones hold approximately 6%. CDR3 length equals 14 residues. Trimming took 7 bases from V and 10 from J, leaving 23 bases between them. The V gene's germline CDR1 is SQVTM and CDR2 ANQGSEA. The chain couples TRBV29-1 to TRBJ2-1; D tentatively reads TRBD1 or TRBD2 (5 bases each). The material sequenced was peripheral blood, taken on day 0 of AZD1222 vaccination. This receptor was taken from an adult in good health. DNA for the CDR3: TGCAGCGCGATCGCCTCGGGGACGCAAGCGGAGCAGTTCTTC. It yields the protein CSAIASGTQAEQFF.